This is a list of T cell receptor beta chains from one sample in a study of cytomegalovirus exposure and HLA in healthy donors. Measured with immunoSEQ multiplex PCR; TCRdb has only the in-frame clones, and not every one. The sample lists hundreds of thousands of clones; 87% were seen once. The sample taken for sequencing was PBMCs. These receptors came from a man between 18 and 29 years old in good health and CMV-seropositive. Both conserved end residues are part of each CDR3. Fields, in order: D gene, clone size, J gene, V gene, CDR3 DNA, CDR3 protein. The D gene is left open where the match is weak. Size is omitted from some rows. Given values are once, few, many or a class for expanded clones.

>NA|NA|TRBJ2-7|TRBV19
TGTGCCAGTAGGATAGGTCGGGTCCCCCTCCTCTACGAGCAGTACTTC
CASRIGRVPLLYEQYF
>NA|few|TRBJ1-2|TRBV7-2
TGTGCCAGCAGCTTACAGGGGCCCGTTGGCTACACCTTC
CASSLQGPVGYTF
>NA|NA|TRBJ2-1|TRBV29-1
TGCAGCGTTGACGGCCCTTGGGATGAGCAGTTCTTC
CSVDGPWDEQFF
>TRBD1|NA|TRBJ2-7|TRBV5-1
TGCGCCAGCAGACCGGGACAGGCCTCCTACGAGCAGTACTTC
CASRPGQASYEQYF
>TRBD1|NA|TRBJ1-4|TRBV5-1
TGCGCCAGCAGCTTGGGGGGACAGGGGCCGGAAAAACTGTTTTTT
CASSLGGQGPEKLFF
>TRBD1|NA|TRBJ2-5|TRBV28
TGTGCCAGCAGTAGCCTGCAGGGACAGGTTAGGGGAAGGGCCCAGTACTTC
CASSSLQGQVRGRAQYF
>NA|NA|TRBJ2-7|TRBV6-1
TGTGCCAGCAGTGTAATCGGACCCTACGAGCAGTACTTC
CASSVIGPYEQYF
>NA|NA|TRBJ2-3|TRBV11-3
TGTGCCAGCAGCTTTGGTTTAGATACGCAGTATTTT
CASSFGLDTQYF
>TRBD2|few|TRBJ2-2|TRBV30
TGTGCCTGGGTTCGAGGAAGCGGGACGGTCACCGGGGAGCTGTTTTTT
CAWVRGSGTVTGELFF
>NA|NA|TRBJ2-3|TRBV5-1
TGCGCCAGCAGCTCGAATGGCGGGTCCACAGATACGCAGTATTTT
CASSSNGGSTDTQYF
>TRBD2|NA|TRBJ2-2|TRBV29-1
TGCAGCGTTGCCCAAGCGGGAGGGCCCGGGGAGCTGTTTTTT
CSVAQAGGPGELFF
>NA|NA|TRBJ1-1|TRBV5-1
TGCGCCAGCAGCTTACACAGGGAGGGGACTGAAGCTTTCTTT
CASSLHREGTEAFF
>NA|NA|TRBJ2-7|TRBV28
TGTGCCACCACGAAAATAAACGAGCAGTACTTC
CATTKINEQYF
>NA|NA|TRBJ1-3|TRBV28
TGTGCCATTAAGGGACACTCTGGAAACACCATATATTTT
CAIKGHSGNTIYF
>NA|NA|TRBJ1-1|TRBV6-5
TGTGCCAGCAGTTACTCGGGGGGGTACACTGAAGCTTTCTTT
CASSYSGGYTEAFF
>NA|NA|TRBJ2-6|TRBV7-6
TGTGCCAGCAGCCCCCTGTTCTCTGGGGCCAACGTCCTGACTTTC
CASSPLFSGANVLTF
>TRBD2|NA|TRBJ2-3|TRBV25-1
TGTGCCAGCAGTGACCCAAGCGGGAGTGGGACAGATACGCAGTATTTT
CASSDPSGSGTDTQYF
>NA|NA|TRBJ2-7|TRBV2
TGTGCCAGCAGTGTTATGAGGGAGAATTACGAGCAGTACTTC
CASSVMRENYEQYF
>NA|NA|TRBJ2-1|TRBV27
TGTGCCAGCAGCCCGGGGGCCTATGAGCAGTTCTTC
CASSPGAYEQFF
>TRBD1|NA|TRBJ2-1|TRBV7-6
TGTGCCAGCAGCTTAGGGACAGGGGTCAATGAGCAGTTCTTC
CASSLGTGVNEQFF
>TRBD1|NA|TRBJ2-2|TRBV6-5
TGTGCCAGCAGTCGACGGACAGGATGGGGCGGGGAGCTGTTTTTT
CASSRRTGWGGELFF
>TRBD1|NA|TRBJ2-1|TRBV28
TGTGCCAGCAGTTCCCTGGAATGGCAGGGGGCATGGAATGAGCAGTTCTTC
CASSSLEWQGAWNEQFF
>NA|few|TRBJ1-3|TRBV6-6
TGTGCCAGCAGGCCAGCGGGGACATCTCTTGGAAACACCATATATTTT
CASRPAGTSLGNTIYF
>NA|NA|TRBJ2-1|TRBV29-1
TGCAGCGTAACGACAGTGAGCTCCTACAATGAGCAGTTCTTC
CSVTTVSSYNEQFF
>NA|NA|TRBJ2-7|TRBV7-8
TGTGCCAGCAGCTTAGGAGACTCCTACGAGCAGTACTTC
CASSLGDSYEQYF
>NA|NA|TRBJ1-2|TRBV18
TGTGCCAGCTCACCACGTCTAGTCGGCGGCTACACCTTC
CASSPRLVGGYTF
>NA|NA|TRBJ2-7|TRBV2
TGTGCCAGCAGTGCTGGCCGGGGCTACGAGCAGTACTTC
CASSAGRGYEQYF
>NA|NA|TRBJ1-2|TRBV19
TGTGCCAGTAGTATTGGACGGGACACGGGTGGCTACACCTTC
CASSIGRDTGGYTF
>NA|NA|TRBJ1-1|TRBV5-6
TGTGCCAGCAGCTTCTCAGCGAACACTGAAGCTTTCTTT
CASSFSANTEAFF
>NA|NA|TRBJ2-2|TRBV6-5
TGTGCCAGCAGTTACTCGATCGACTCCCACACCGGGGAGCTGTTTTTT
CASSYSIDSHTGELFF
>NA|NA|TRBJ1-3|TRBV10-3
TGTGCCATCAGTCAGTCCTCTGGAAACACCATATATTTT
CAISQSSGNTIYF
>NA|NA|TRBJ1-2|TRBV6-1
TGTGCCAGCAGTGTGACAGACTATGGCTACACCTTC
CASSVTDYGYTF
>NA|NA|TRBJ2-1|TRBV20-1
TGCAGTGCTATCTACAATGAGCAGTTCTTC
CSAIYNEQFF
>TRBD2|NA|TRBJ2-7|TRBV6-5
TGTGCCAGCAGTCTCCTCCGGACTAGCGTCAACGAGCAGTACTTC
CASSLLRTSVNEQYF
>NA|NA|TRBJ1-2|TRBV11-2
TGTGCCAGCACAGGGGATTTTGGCTACACCTTC
CASTGDFGYTF
>TRBD1|NA|TRBJ1-1|TRBV5-6
TGTGCCAGCAGCCCTACTGGGCAGGGGGTCACTGAAGCTTTCTTT
CASSPTGQGVTEAFF
>TRBD2|NA|TRBJ2-1|TRBV5-4
TGTGCCAGCAGCTTAATAGCTAGCGGCCCCGTCAATGAGCAGTTCTTC
CASSLIASGPVNEQFF
>NA|NA|TRBJ2-3|TRBV7-3
TGTGCCAGCAGCTTAATGACTGCAGATACGCAGTATTTT
CASSLMTADTQYF
>NA|NA|TRBJ2-7|TRBV20-1
TGCAGTGCTAGAAATCCGGAAGGGCAGTACTTC
CSARNPEGQYF
>NA|NA|TRBJ1-2|TRBV30
TGTGCCTGGACGAAGGGATATGGCTACACCTTC
CAWTKGYGYTF
>NA|NA|TRBJ2-1|TRBV29-1
TGCAGCGTTGAAGTCCGCCCCTACAATGAGCAGTTCTTC
CSVEVRPYNEQFF
>NA|NA|TRBJ2-7|TRBV19
TGTGCCAGTAGTATGGATCGAGGCTACGAGCAGTACTTC
CASSMDRGYEQYF
>TRBD2|NA|TRBJ2-7|TRBV6-1
TGTGCCAGCACGGCGGGGACTAGCGGCTACGAGCAGTACTTC
CASTAGTSGYEQYF
>NA|NA|TRBJ2-6|TRBV19
TGTGCCAGTAGTATTCGGGCAGGTCCCGATGCTGGGGCCAACGTCCTGACTTTC
CASSIRAGPDAGANVLTF
>NA|NA|TRBJ2-2|TRBV4-1
TGCGCCAGCAGCCAAGACATAGGGGAAAACACCGGGGAGCTGTTTTTT
CASSQDIGENTGELFF
>NA|NA|TRBJ2-7|TRBV2
TGTGCCAGCAGGGCCAGGGATCCCTACGAGCAGTACTTC
CASRARDPYEQYF
>TRBD1|NA|TRBJ2-7|TRBV5-6
TGTGCCAGCAGCTTAGGGGCAGGGGGAACGAAGCAGTACTTC
CASSLGAGGTKQYF
>NA|NA|TRBJ2-1|TRBV10-3
TGTGCCATCACCCGAAGGAGGGGCGATGAGCAGTTCTTC
CAITRRRGDEQFF
>TRBD1|NA|TRBJ2-1|TRBV11-1
TGTGCCAGCAGCGGGACGACAGGGGGAAACAATGAGCAGTTCTTC
CASSGTTGGNNEQFF
>NA|NA|TRBJ1-5|TRBV12-5
TGTGCTAGTGGTTTGGACAGAAATCAGCCCCAGCATTTT
CASGLDRNQPQHF